Shown below are 18 T cell receptor beta chains from a single sample sequenced in a study of technical replicates of blood from a handful of donors. Produced via immunoSEQ multiplex PCR; TCRdb's table is partial and in-frame only. The profile shows under 110,000 clones, over 95% of them singletons. Sequenced material: T cells isolated from PBMCs. The receptors shown here come from a human donor in good health.

The chain carries TRBV19 and TRBJ2-3; D is uncertain. Trimming pared 6 bases from V and 2 bases from J, leaving 9 bases between. The CDR3 runs to 13 residues. Germline V lookup: CDR1 LNHDA, CDR2 SQIVND (reference sequence). The CDR3 spells CASSDSSTDTQYF. The CDR3 bases are TGTGCCAGTAGCGACTCCTCCACAGATACGCAGTATTTT.

This sequence joins TRBV5-1 and TRBJ2-7, with D possibly TRBD1 on 7 matching bases. From germline, CDR1 is SGHRS and CDR2 YFSETQ. The CDR3 has 15 amino acids. V lost 0 bases and J 5 bases, leaving 15 bases between the germline ends. The CDR3 loop reads CASSLVGGGRDEQYF. The CDR3 DNA is TGCGCCAGCAGCTTGGTAGGAGGGGGCAGGGACGAGCAGTACTTC.

As to this clone: This CDR3 is also generated by other DNA sequences in the sample. This sequence joins TRBV27 and TRBJ1-1, with D perhaps TRBD1 (5 bases). Trimming removed 2 bases from V and 1 base from J, with 5 bases in between. CDR3 length: 13 amino acids. Germline V gives CDR1 MNHEY, CDR2 SMNVEV (reference sequence). The CDR3 loop is CASSLQGNTEAFF. Here the CDR3 DNA reads TGTGCCAGCAGTTTACAGGGGAACACTGAAGCTTTCTTT.

The V gene is TRBV5-1, the J gene TRBJ2-7, with a possible D match to TRBD2 (6 bases). CDR1 and CDR2 (germline): SGHRS, YFSETQ. CDR3 length equals 16 residues. The V end lost 0 bases, the J end lost 5 bases, and 18 bases lay between the germline ends. CDR3 protein: CASSLEGWDRENEQYF. The DNA of the CDR3 is TGCGCCAGCAGCTTGGAAGGTTGGGATCGGGAGAACGAGCAGTACTTC.

This clone was seen just once. The chain has TRBV5-7 and TRBJ1-1; D may be TRBD1 (5 bases). TRBV5-7 is designated an ORF whose function remains uncertain. The CDR3 loop spans 17 amino acids. V was cut by 4 bases and J by 3 bases, with 22 bases left in between. CDR3 in amino acids: CASSITGGTKVDTEAFF. CDR3 bases: TGTGCCAGCAGCATAACCGGGGGGACGAAGGTGGACACTGAAGCTTTCTTT.

The chain joins TRBV19 to TRBJ1-1; 8 positions agree with TRBD1. The germline CDR1 and CDR2 sequences are LNHDA and SQIVND (reference sequence). CDR3 length: 16 residues. The ends lost 6 bases at V and 5 bases at J; junction bases unmatched: 14. The CDR3, as DNA: TGTGCCAGTAGGAAAAGACCCCAGGGGGCCTGGACTGAAGCTTTCTTT. It yields the protein CASRKRPQGAWTEAFF.

The V and J genes are TRBV12-5 and TRBJ1-2; TRBD1 aligns across 10 bases. Unmatched junction bases numbered 6, after V lost 6 bases and J lost 5 bases. CDR1 and CDR2 (germline): LGHNT, FRNRAP. The CDR3 runs 14 residues. Written as DNA, the CDR3 is TGTGCTAGTGGGGGAAGGGACAGGGGATATGGCTACACCTTC. Its translation is CASGGRDRGYGYTF.

The chain uses TRBV19 and TRBJ1-5, with TRBD1 identical over 7 bases. CDR3 length equals 14 residues. From germline, CDR1 is LNHDA and CDR2 SQIVND (reference sequence). The trim removed 5 bases at V and 6 bases at J, leaving 7 bases unmatched. CDR3 sequence reads: CASSPWTGPQPQHF. Here the CDR3 DNA reads TGTGCCAGTAGTCCTTGGACAGGCCCTCAGCCCCAGCATTTT.

This chain joins TRBV11-2 and TRBJ1-1; possibly TRBD1 for D (6 bases). Germline CDR1 and CDR2: SGHAT and FQNNGV. The CDR3 totals 18 residues. Deletions cut 5 bases from V and 2 bases from J, with 24 bases between. CDR3 protein: CASSQRGGQGGLNTEAFF. In DNA form, the CDR3 reads TGTGCCAGCAGCCAGAGGGGGGGGCAGGGCGGCCTTAACACTGAAGCTTTCTTT.

A single count supports this clone. The V and J genes are TRBV5-1 and TRBJ2-1; 12 positions match TRBD2. Trimming cost V 2 bases and J 9 bases; bases outside gene matches: 6. In germline, CDR1 is SGHRS, CDR2 YFSETQ. The CDR3 extends over 15 amino acids. CDR3 region: CASSLASGRGGEQFF. The CDR3 DNA reads as TGCGCCAGCAGCTTAGCTAGCGGGAGGGGGGGTGAGCAGTTCTTC.

V and J are TRBV6-5 and TRBJ1-2, with TRBD1 matching 8 bases. Trimming cost V 0 bases and J 8 bases; bases outside gene matches: 5. The germline CDR1 and CDR2 sequences are MNHEY and SVGAGI. CDR3 size: 14 residues. The CDR3 DNA is TGTGCCAGCAGTTACTCGACAGGGGATGGGGGCTACACCTTC. Protein: CASSYSTGDGGYTF.

The V call is TRBV11-3, the J call TRBJ2-5; D uncertain. Germline values: CDR1 SGHNT, CDR2 YENEEA. The CDR3 sequence is 13 residues long. The V and J ends lost 5 bases and 4 bases respectively, with 11 bases between them. CDR3 sequence (DNA): TGTGCCAGCAGCCCGCAGAATCTAGAGACCCAGTACTTC. Amino acid sequence: CASSPQNLETQYF.

The chain carries TRBV10-2 and TRBJ2-7, with D possibly being TRBD2 (5 bases). In germline, CDR1 is WSHSY, CDR2 SAAADI. With 3 bases removed from V and 7 bases from J, the gap between germline ends came to 13 bases. CDR3 size: 13 residues. The CDR3 loop is CASSETRPGEQYF. The DNA for the CDR3 is TGCGCCAGCAGTGAAACCAGGCCGGGGGAGCAGTACTTC.

This sequence joins TRBV7-2 and TRBJ2-7; D might be TRBD2 (5 bases). Germline V gene data show CDR1 as SGHTA and CDR2 as FQGNSA. Trimming took 3 bases from V and 7 from J, leaving 19 bases between them. The CDR3 extends over 15 amino acids. The CDR3: CASSFFRGYDNEQYF. DNA of the CDR3: TGTGCCAGCAGCTTCTTTCGCGGGTACGATAATGAGCAGTACTTC.

The chain is built from TRBV5-1 and TRBJ2-7; 12 bases align to TRBD2. The CDR3 runs 17 residues. Germline V gene lookup returns CDR1 SGHRS and CDR2 YFSETQ. Trimming at V came to 0 bases and at J to 5 bases, leaving 9 bases not matched to a gene. CDR3 in DNA: TGCGCCAGCAGCTTGGGACTAGCGGGAGCGTCGGGCCACGAGCAGTACTTC. Protein: CASSLGLAGASGHEQYF.

The chain couples TRBV27 to TRBJ2-5, with D tentatively TRBD2 (5 bases). The CDR3 runs 14 residues. CDR1 and CDR2 from the germline V gene are MNHEY and SMNVEV (reference sequence). Trimming left V 3 bases short and J 5 bases short, with 13 bases between. The CDR3 loop is CASSFWGAGETQYF. As DNA, the CDR3 is TGTGCCAGCAGTTTCTGGGGAGCCGGGGAGACCCAGTACTTC.

The genes are TRBV10-3 and TRBJ2-1, with D tentatively TRBD2 (6 bases). Trimming stripped 2 bases from V and 3 bases from J, with 11 bases between. In germline, CDR1 is ENHRY, CDR2 SYGVKD. The CDR3 loop spans 15 amino acids. CDR3 sequence (DNA): TGTGCCATCAGTGAGGTGGGAGGTAACTACAATGAGCAGTTCTTC. Protein sequence: CAISEVGGNYNEQFF.

V usage is TRBV11-1 and J usage is TRBJ2-3; 11 positions match TRBD2. V shed 6 bases and J 5 bases; nucleotides not matched to a gene: 4. Germline V gene lookup returns CDR1 SGHAT and CDR2 FQDESV (reference sequence). The CDR3 is made up of 14 amino acids. As DNA, the CDR3 is TGTGCCAGCAGTCTAGCGGGGGGAGAAGATACGCAGTATTTT. It codes for CASSLAGGEDTQYF.